These 9 T cell receptor beta chains originate from one sample sequenced in a study of T cell responses to AZD1222 COVID-19 vaccine. Here immunoSEQ multiplex PCR was the method, and the copy in TCRdb shows in-frame clones only, minus some. The sample holds 100,000 to 150,000 clones, about 87% seen once. Here the sequenced sample was peripheral blood, taken on day 0 of AZD1222 vaccination. All receptors come from an adult in good health.

The rearrangement joins TRBV7-9 to TRBJ1-2, with 8 bases matching TRBD1. Trimming cost V 5 bases and J 3 bases; bases outside gene matches: 8. CDR3 length equals 15 residues. CDR1 and CDR2 (germline): SEHNR, FQNEAQ (reference sequence). CDR3 loop: CASSNQGALYYGYTF. The DNA for the CDR3 is TGTGCCAGCAGCAATCAGGGGGCGCTCTACTATGGCTACACCTTC.

V is TRBV9 and J is TRBJ1-2; the D is unclear. CDR3 size: 12 residues. The V gene lost 4 bases and the J gene lost 6 bases, with 10 bases spanning the gap. The germline CDR1 and CDR2 sequences are SGDLS and YYNGEE. CDR3 sequence: CASSPRRDGYTF. DNA of the CDR3: TGTGCCAGCAGCCCCCGCCGGGATGGCTACACCTTC.

The chain combines TRBV4-2 with TRBJ2-1; TRBD2 aligns across 12 bases. V lost 0 bases and J lost 6; bases outside the gene matches: 9. CDR1 is LGHNA, CDR2 YNFKEQ, per germline. The CDR3 is 18 residues long. CDR3 protein: CASSQDHTSGGSRNEQFF. CDR3 sequence (DNA): TGTGCCAGCAGCCAAGACCATACTAGCGGGGGGTCCCGCAATGAGCAGTTCTTC.

CDR3 DNA: TGCGCCAGCAGCTCAAGAATAGCGGGAGGGCCAGATACGCAGTATTTT. Its protein product is CASSSRIAGGPDTQYF. V gene TRBV4-1 combines with J gene TRBJ2-3, with TRBD2 identical over 11 bases. Germline CDR1 reads MGHRA; CDR2 reads YSYEKL. Losses at the gene ends were 5 bases for V and 4 bases for J; bases not matched to a gene: 8. This CDR3 spans 16 amino acids.

The chain employs TRBV6-5 and TRBJ1-1; D is possibly TRBD1 (6 bases). This CDR3 spans 14 amino acids. Germline CDR1 is MNHEY and CDR2 is SVGAGI. V lost 8 bases, J lost 6 bases, and 19 bases lay in between. The CDR3 sequence is CASFEQGFWSEAFF. CDR3 sequence (DNA): TGTGCCAGCTTTGAACAGGGTTTTTGGTCTGAAGCTTTCTTT.

The chain combines TRBV14 with TRBJ2-7; D is ambiguous. The germline CDR1 and CDR2 sequences are SGHDN and FVKESK. This CDR3 is built from 11 residues. V lost 2 bases to trimming and J lost 4 bases, with 3 bases between them. CDR3 DNA: TGTGCCAGCAGCCAACGATACGAGCAGTACTTC. It specifies CASSQRYEQYF.

CDR3 residues: CASNLGGGRKNEQYF. CDR3 bases: TGTGCCAGCAACCTGGGGGGTGGTCGGAAGAACGAGCAGTACTTC. V is TRBV6-5 and J is TRBJ2-7; TRBD2 is a possible D gene (6 bases). Looked up from germline, CDR1 is MNHEY and CDR2 is SVGAGI. This CDR3 has 15 residues. Trimming pared 7 bases from V and 5 bases from J, leaving 21 bases between.

The chain is built from TRBV20-1 and TRBJ1-2; the D is unclear. This CDR3 contains 11 residues. Germline V lookup: CDR1 DFQATT, CDR2 SNEGSKA (reference sequence). V lost 7 bases, J lost 2 bases, and 8 bases lay in between. CDR3 amino acids: CSGVSNYGYTF. In DNA form, the CDR3 reads TGCAGTGGGGTCAGCAACTATGGCTACACCTTC.

This chain connects TRBV29-1 to TRBJ2-5; D is perhaps TRBD1 (5 bases). This CDR3 comprises 13 residues. The germline V gene encodes CDR1 SQVTM and CDR2 ANQGSEA. The V gene lost 1 base and the J gene lost 5 bases, with 11 bases spanning the gap. As DNA, the CDR3 is TGCAGCGTTGAAGTGACAGCATCGGAGACCCAGTACTTC. Its protein product is CSVEVTASETQYF.